This TCR beta chain was captured in a study of post-analysis software for immune sequencing data. About the study: Progressive-relapsing, secondary progressive and relapsing-remitting multiple sclerosis were among the disease courses included.

As concerns this clonotype: Its antigen is as yet unknown.

Study-level points and caveats: F measure showed strong co-clustering of same-batch samples. Controls showed lower frequencies than patients for four to six TRBV segments, and TRBV5-6, TRBV5-1 and TRBV20-1 were among these. Significantly lower normalized Chao1 diversity was seen in multiple sclerosis patients than in controls.

The authors incorporated unique molecular identifiers into the TCR beta cDNA libraries. TCRdb processed the PCR reads anew with MiXCR; each CDR3 protein has one entry. The profile shows hundreds of thousands of distinct CDR3 sequences, 55% to 60% of them singletons. Trimming removed 6 bases at V and 0 bases at J, with 4 bases between. The CDR3 contains 12 residues. Germline-derived CDR1 and CDR2 are MNHNS and SASEGT. The sequenced sample consisted of blood. This sequence joins TRBV6-1 and TRBJ2-3, with D uncertain. This receptor was taken from a girl aged 2 to 9 with multiple sclerosis. The CDR3 region is CASRDSTDTQYF. For the CDR3, the DNA is TGTGCCAGCAGGGACAGCACAGATACGCAGTATTTT.